This T cell receptor beta chain comes out of a study of blood T cells in healthy people across ages. CDR1 is DFQATT, CDR2 SNEGSKA, per germline (reference sequence). The V end was cut by 0 bases, the J end by 6 bases, with 15 bases between. The CDR3 is 15 residues long. This clonotype appeared a few times. Its specificity is not known. Isolated per sample were at least 7 million PBMCs. Through a sample-barcoded 5' primer and a J-beta primer mix, a second PCR was run for roughly 6 to 11 cycles. Every molecule of cDNA carried a tag from a template-switch adaptor with 12 random nucleotides. TCRdb recomputed calls from the 5' RACE reads with MiXCR, one row per CDR3 protein. The sample contains hundreds of thousands of distinct CDR3 sequences, around three fifths of which appear only once. Study observations and caveats: Age showed a roughly linear inverse relationship with TCR beta diversity per million T cells.

Sequenced input: blood. The chain is built from TRBV20-1 and TRBJ2-1; D may correspond to TRBD1 or TRBD2 (5 bases each). The clonotype comes from a man between 40 and 49 years old in good health. CDR3 sequence: CSAREPGTHSNEQFF. The CDR3 coding sequence is TGCAGTGCTAGAGAGCCCGGGACCCACAGCAATGAGCAGTTCTTC.